The 19 T cell receptor beta chains listed next were all sequenced from one sample in a study of CD4+ T cells in melanoma. Assay used: immunoSEQ multiplex PCR; TCRdb lists only in-frame clones, some missing. Among fewer than 150,000 clones listed, around 90% were seen once. The source is a human donor with melanoma.

V usage is TRBV5-1 and J usage is TRBJ2-3, with a tentative D call TRBD2 (6 bases). Trimming stripped 1 base from V and 4 bases from J, with 10 bases between. From germline, CDR1 is SGHRS and CDR2 YFSETQ. The CDR3 extends over 14 amino acids. CDR3 in DNA: TGCGCCAGCAGCTTGTCAGCGGGTCCAGATACGCAGTATTTT. It translates to CASSLSAGPDTQYF.

The rearrangement uses TRBV6-5 and TRBJ1-6; no definite D call. Germline V gene sequence: CDR1 MNHEY, CDR2 SVGAGI. V lost 4 bases and J 9 bases, leaving 7 bases between the germline ends. The CDR3 sequence is 12 residues long. The CDR3 sequence: CASSSVLSPLHF. CDR3 nucleotides: TGTGCCAGCAGTTCGGTCCTTTCACCCCTCCACTTT.

The rearrangement joins TRBV6-6 to TRBJ1-4, with 8 bases fitting TRBD1. CDR1 MNHNY and CDR2 SVGAGI come from the germline V gene (reference sequence). The CDR3 is 14 amino acids. V was pared by 6 bases and J by 7 bases, with 7 bases of the junction left unmatched. This chain's CDR3 is CASSLGQGTEKLFF. For the CDR3, the DNA is TGTGCCAGCAGCCTTGGACAGGGAACTGAAAAACTGTTTTTT.

This clone was seen more than once but under ten times. V and J are TRBV2 and TRBJ1-1, with unresolved D. Germline V lookup: CDR1 SNHLY, CDR2 FYNNEI. V lost 6 bases to trimming and J lost 6 bases, with 8 bases between them. This CDR3 spans 11 amino acids. The CDR3 DNA is TGTGCCAGCAGGGCGGAGGCTGAAGCTTTCTTT. Translated, it gives CASRAEAEAFF. The full variable domain, completed using reference TRBV2 and TRBJ1-1, is EPEVTQTPSHQVTQMGQEVILRCVPISNHLYFYWYRQILGQKVEFLVSFYNNEISEKSEIFDDQFSVERPDGSNFTLKIRSTKLEDSAMYFCASRAEAEAFFGQGTRLTVV.

The V and J genes are TRBV4-1 and TRBJ1-2; no reliable D call. Looked up from germline, CDR1 is MGHRA and CDR2 is YSYEKL. V was cut by 2 bases and J by 6 bases, with 22 bases left in between. The CDR3 sequence is 17 residues long. The CDR3 nucleotides read TGCGCCAGCAGCCAATGGCCGGGGAGGCAGAGCGCGGATGGCTACACCTTC. It yields the protein CASSQWPGRQSADGYTF.

The J gene is TRBJ1-6, the V gene TRBV27; 7 positions agree with TRBD1. Per the germline V gene, CDR1 is MNHEY and CDR2 is SMNVEV (reference sequence). This CDR3 contains 15 residues. The J segment lost 7 bases and the V segment lost 2 bases, leaving 5 bases of the junction unmatched. This CDR3 is CASSLATGMNSPLHF. Written as DNA, the CDR3 is TGTGCCAGCAGTTTAGCGACAGGGATGAATTCACCCCTCCACTTT.

The V gene is TRBV9, the J gene TRBJ2-3; D gene ambiguous. V lost 0 bases, J lost 1 base, and 12 bases lay in between. CDR3 length: 16 residues. Germline CDR1 is SGDLS and CDR2 is YYNGEE. The DNA of the CDR3 is TGTGCCAGCAGCGTAGGTTGGCCCCCGCGCACAGATACGCAGTATTTT. Translation: CASSVGWPPRTDTQYF.

The rearrangement links TRBV11-3 to TRBJ2-1; 10 nucleotides agree with TRBD1. The germline gives CDR1 SGHNT, CDR2 YENEEA. V lost 4 bases, J lost 7 bases, and 4 bases stayed unmatched. This CDR3 has 14 residues. DNA of the CDR3: TGTGCCAGCAGCTCGGACAGGGGGTCGAATGAGCAGTTCTTC. This gives the protein CASSSDRGSNEQFF.

The V gene is TRBV18, the J gene TRBJ2-2; D is ambiguous. V lost 0 bases, J lost 2 bases, and 10 bases lay in between. The germline CDR1 and CDR2 sequences are KGHSH and LQKENI. CDR3 size: 16 residues. Here the CDR3 reads CASSPPGLDNTGELFF. CDR3 nucleotide sequence: TGTGCCAGCTCACCACCGGGTCTTGATAACACCGGGGAGCTGTTTTTT. Together with reference TRBV18 and TRBJ2-2, the CDR3 gives the full variable domain: NAGVMQNPRHLVRRRGQEARLRCSPMKGHSHVYWYRQLPEEGLKFMVYLQKENIIDESGMPKERFSAEFPKEGPSILRIQQVVRGDSAAYFCASSPPGLDNTGELFFGEGSRLTVL.

V gene TRBV5-8 combines with J gene TRBJ2-4; 11 bases align to TRBD2. Per germline, CDR1 SGHTS and CDR2 YDEGEE. V lost 0 bases to trimming and J lost 0 bases; unmatched junction nucleotides: 8. CDR3 length equals 19 residues. DNA for the CDR3: TGTGCCAGCAGCTTGGATCCCCTTACTAGCGGGGGAGCCAAAAACATTCAGTACTTC. It codes for CASSLDPLTSGGAKNIQYF.

The rearrangement links TRBV10-2 to TRBJ1-1; perhaps TRBD1 as D (5 bases). Trimming stripped 8 bases from V and 1 base from J, with 20 bases between. Looked up from germline, CDR1 is WSHSY and CDR2 is SAAADI. CDR3 length: 16 amino acids. CDR3 in amino acids: CASSGAVTARNTEAFF. In DNA, the CDR3 is TGCGCCAGCTCTGGGGCCGTGACGGCCAGGAACACTGAAGCTTTCTTT.

V and J are TRBV10-3 and TRBJ2-6; 7 bases map to TRBD1. The length of the CDR3 is 19 residues. J lost 0 bases, V lost 2 bases, and 10 bases had no gene match. Germline lookup yields CDR1 ENHRY and CDR2 SYGVKD. The CDR3 sequence is CAISEGMGTASSGANVLTF. CDR3 DNA: TGTGCCATCAGTGAGGGGATGGGGACAGCTTCCTCTGGGGCCAACGTCCTGACTTTC.

This clone was seen only once. This chain joins TRBV5-1 and TRBJ2-5; 8 nucleotides align to TRBD2. Germline-derived CDR1 and CDR2 are SGHRS and YFSETQ. V lost 3 bases to trimming and J lost 0 bases; unmatched junction nucleotides: 10. The CDR3 sequence is 17 residues long. This CDR3 is CASSWPRGGMYQETQYF. Written as DNA, the CDR3 is TGCGCCAGCAGCTGGCCGCGCGGGGGGATGTACCAAGAGACCCAGTACTTC.

The chain has TRBV30 and TRBJ1-1; no firm D call. The CDR3 sequence is 12 residues long. Deletions cut 5 bases from V and 0 bases from J, with 7 bases between. In germline, CDR1 is GTSNPN, CDR2 SVGIG (reference sequence). CDR3 in amino acids: CAWGSLNTEAFF. The CDR3 DNA sequence: TGTGCCTGGGGCTCCTTGAACACTGAAGCTTTCTTT.

This clone was found once. V is TRBV5-1 and J is TRBJ2-1; D not resolved. The germline V gene encodes CDR1 SGHRS and CDR2 YFSETQ. V gave up 3 bases and J gave up 2 bases, with 9 bases separating them. The CDR3 loop spans 14 amino acids. CDR3 DNA: TGCGCCAGCAGCTATGATCCCACCTACAATGAGCAGTTCTTC. Translated: CASSYDPTYNEQFF.

The V and J genes are TRBV20-1 and TRBJ2-5; no reliable D call. This CDR3 is built from 11 residues. Trimming stripped 3 bases from V and 4 bases from J, with 6 bases between. Germline V gene data show CDR1 as DFQATT and CDR2 as SNEGSKA (reference sequence). The CDR3 sequence is CSASVGETQYF. In DNA, the CDR3 is TGCAGTGCTAGTGTTGGAGAGACCCAGTACTTC.

The gene calls are TRBV28 and TRBJ1-4; D unresolved. The CDR3 is made up of 16 amino acids. CDR1 is MDHEN and CDR2 is SYDVKM in the germline V gene. Deletions cut 2 bases from V and 0 bases from J, with 10 bases between. The CDR3 region has the DNA TGTGCCAGCAGTTTAGGGTCCGGCGCAACTAATGAAAAACTGTTTTTT. This translates into CASSLGSGATNEKLFF.

The chain couples TRBV2 to TRBJ1-3; tentative D call: TRBD1 (6 bases). V lost 6 bases, J lost 3 bases, and 12 bases lay in between. CDR1 SNHLY and CDR2 FYNNEI come from the germline V gene. This CDR3 has 14 amino acids. The CDR3 DNA follows: TGTGCCAGCAGGGACAGAGGCGGTGGAAACACCATATATTTT. This codes for CASRDRGGGNTIYF.

The CDR3 loop is CASSKNNEQFF. In DNA, the CDR3 is TGTGCCAGCAGCAAAAACAATGAGCAGTTCTTC. The chain joins TRBV13 to TRBJ2-1; D is undetermined. Trimming cost V 5 bases and J 5 bases, with 4 bases left between them. This CDR3 spans 11 amino acids. Germline assignment: CDR1 PRHDT and CDR2 FYEKMQ (reference sequence).